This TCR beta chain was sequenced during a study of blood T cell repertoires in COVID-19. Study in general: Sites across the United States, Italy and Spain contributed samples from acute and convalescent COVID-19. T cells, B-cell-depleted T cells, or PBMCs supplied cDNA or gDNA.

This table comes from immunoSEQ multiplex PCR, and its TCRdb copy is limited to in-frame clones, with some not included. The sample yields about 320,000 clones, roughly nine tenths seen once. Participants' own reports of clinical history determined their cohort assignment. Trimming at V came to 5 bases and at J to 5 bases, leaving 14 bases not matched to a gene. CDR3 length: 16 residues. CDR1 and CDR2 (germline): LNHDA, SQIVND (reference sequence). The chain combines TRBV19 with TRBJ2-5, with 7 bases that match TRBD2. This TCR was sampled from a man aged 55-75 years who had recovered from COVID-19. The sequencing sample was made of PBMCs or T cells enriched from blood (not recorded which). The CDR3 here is CASSFRTSMRAETQYF. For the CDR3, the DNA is TGTGCCAGTAGTTTCCGGACTAGTATGAGGGCGGAGACCCAGTACTTC.